A selection of T cell receptor beta chains follows, all from one sample in a study of glioma-infiltrating T cells after dendritic cell vaccination. Measured with immunoSEQ multiplex PCR; TCRdb has only the in-frame clones, and not every one. The profile shows around 96,000 clones, 79% of them singletons. Specimen: blood, collected before dendritic cell vaccination. These receptors originate from a human donor with glioblastoma. Each CDR3 is given with its conserved first and last residue. D genes are given only for firm matches. Clone size appears in some rows only: once, few, many, or a class for an expanded clone.

j_gene	abundance	v_gene	d_gene	CDR3nt	CDR3aa
TRBJ1-1	-	TRBV11-1	-	TGTGCCAGCAGCTCTAAGCGGGGGGGGAGTACTGAAGCTTTCTTT	CASSSKRGGSTEAFF
TRBJ2-1	-	TRBV10-1	TRBD2	TGCGCCAGCAGTGAGCAACTAGCGGGAGACAATGAGCAGTTCTTC	CASSEQLAGDNEQFF
TRBJ2-5	-	TRBV7-9	-	TGTGCCAGCAGCCCCCGGAGGCTGGCGGGAAAAGAGACCCAGTACTTC	CASSPRRLAGKETQYF
TRBJ1-2	-	TRBV28	-	TGTGCCAGCAGTCTACCCGTCGGGGGCTACACCTTC	CASSLPVGGYTF
TRBJ2-3	-	TRBV5-1	TRBD2	TGCGCCAGCAGCTTGGTACCGACTAGCGGCACAGATACGCAGTATTTT	CASSLVPTSGTDTQYF
TRBJ2-4	-	TRBV7-9	-	TGTGCCAGCAGCGTGAGTACAAGCGACATTCAGTACTTC	CASSVSTSDIQYF
TRBJ2-7	-	TRBV27	TRBD1	TGTGCCAGCAGTCGACAGGGGCCCTACGAGCAGTACTTC	CASSRQGPYEQYF
TRBJ1-3	-	TRBV30	-	TGTGCCTGGAGTGTTGAGACTATCCCTGGAAACACCATATATTTT	CAWSVETIPGNTIYF
TRBJ2-7	-	TRBV28	-	TGTGCCAGCAGTTTGTTGTCCCCTAGGCACTACGAGCAGTACTTC	CASSLLSPRHYEQYF
TRBJ1-1	-	TRBV18	-	TGTGCCAGCTCACTAGCCGCAGAGGTGATGAACACTGAAGCTTTCTTT	CASSLAAEVMNTEAFF
TRBJ1-1	few	TRBV28	TRBD1	TGTGCCAGCAGGCAGGACAGGCGAGAAGCTTTCTTT	CASRQDRREAFF
TRBJ1-3	-	TRBV29-1	-	TGCAGCGTTGCCACAGCCGACCGCACCATATATTTT	CSVATADRTIYF
TRBJ2-5	once	TRBV7-6	-	TGTGCCAGCAGCTTAGGCCAGCAAGAGACCCAGTACTTC	CASSLGQQETQYF
TRBJ2-7	-	TRBV27	-	TGTGCCAGCAGTTTATCTAGACAATCCTACGAGCAGTACTTC	CASSLSRQSYEQYF
TRBJ1-3	-	TRBV2	-	TGTGCCAGCAGACAGGATACTGGAAACACCATATATTTT	CASRQDTGNTIYF
TRBJ1-2	many	TRBV4-1	-	TGCGCCAGCAGCCCCCAGGGGCTAGGAGGCTACACCTTC	CASSPQGLGGYTF
TRBJ1-3	-	TRBV5-1	TRBD1	TGCGCCAGCAGCCTGGGACAGGGGACCTCTGGAAACACCATATATTTT	CASSLGQGTSGNTIYF
TRBJ2-7	-	TRBV29-1	TRBD1	TGCAGCGTTACCCCGGGACAGGGTCTTTACGAGCAGTACTTC	CSVTPGQGLYEQYF
TRBJ1-4	-	TRBV4-1	TRBD1	TGCGCCAGCAGCCACAAACAGGGGGGATCGACTAATGAAAAACTGTTTTTT	CASSHKQGGSTNEKLFF
TRBJ2-5	-	TRBV6-5	-	TGTGCCAGCAGTTACGCCGGACTAAAACAAGAGACCCAGTACTTC	CASSYAGLKQETQYF